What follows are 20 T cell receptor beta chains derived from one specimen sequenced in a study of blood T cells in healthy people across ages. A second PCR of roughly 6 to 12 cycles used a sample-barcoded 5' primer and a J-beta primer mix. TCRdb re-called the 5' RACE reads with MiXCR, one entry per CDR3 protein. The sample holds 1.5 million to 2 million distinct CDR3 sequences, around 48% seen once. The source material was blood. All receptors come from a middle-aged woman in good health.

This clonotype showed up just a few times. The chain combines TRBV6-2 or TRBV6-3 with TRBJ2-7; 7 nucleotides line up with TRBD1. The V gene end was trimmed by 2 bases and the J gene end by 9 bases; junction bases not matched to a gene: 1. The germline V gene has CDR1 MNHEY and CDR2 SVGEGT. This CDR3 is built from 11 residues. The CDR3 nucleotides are TGTGCCAGCAGTTACGGGACAGCGCAGTACTTC. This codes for CASSYGTAQYF.

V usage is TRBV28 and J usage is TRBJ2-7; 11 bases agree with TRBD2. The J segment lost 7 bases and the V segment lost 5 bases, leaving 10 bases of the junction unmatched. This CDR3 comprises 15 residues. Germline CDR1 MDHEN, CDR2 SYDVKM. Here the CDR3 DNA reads TGTGCCAGCAGTAAAACTAGCGGGGGCTACAATGAGCAGTACTTC. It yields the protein CASSKTSGGYNEQYF.

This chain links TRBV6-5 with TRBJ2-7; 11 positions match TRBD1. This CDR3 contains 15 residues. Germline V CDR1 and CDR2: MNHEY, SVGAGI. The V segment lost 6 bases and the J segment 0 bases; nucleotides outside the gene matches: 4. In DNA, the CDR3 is TGTGCCAGCAGAGCCGGGACAGGGGGCTCCTACGAGCAGTACTTC. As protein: CASRAGTGGSYEQYF.

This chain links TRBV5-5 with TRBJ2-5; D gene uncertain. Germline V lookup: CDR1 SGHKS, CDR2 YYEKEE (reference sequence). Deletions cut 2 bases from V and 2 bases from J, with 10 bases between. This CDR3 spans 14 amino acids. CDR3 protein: CASSFSVQQETQYF. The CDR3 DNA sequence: TGTGCCAGCAGCTTCAGTGTACAGCAAGAGACCCAGTACTTC.

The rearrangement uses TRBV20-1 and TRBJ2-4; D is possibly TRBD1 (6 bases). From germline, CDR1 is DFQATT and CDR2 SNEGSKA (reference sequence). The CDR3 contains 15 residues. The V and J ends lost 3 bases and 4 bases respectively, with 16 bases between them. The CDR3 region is CSASLGEGTKNIQYF. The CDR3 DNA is TGCAGTGCTAGCCTTGGCGAGGGGACAAAAAACATTCAGTACTTC.

In DNA form, the CDR3 reads TGTGCCATCAGTGAAGGGATGGGCAGGGTAGGGAATCAGCCCCAGCATTTT. Protein: CAISEGMGRVGNQPQHF. This sequence joins TRBV10-3 and TRBJ1-5; weak D call: TRBD1 (5 bases). Between the trimmed V and J ends, which lost 3 bases and 4 bases, there was a span of 19 bases. Germline V CDR1 and CDR2: ENHRY, SYGVKD. The CDR3 runs to 17 residues.

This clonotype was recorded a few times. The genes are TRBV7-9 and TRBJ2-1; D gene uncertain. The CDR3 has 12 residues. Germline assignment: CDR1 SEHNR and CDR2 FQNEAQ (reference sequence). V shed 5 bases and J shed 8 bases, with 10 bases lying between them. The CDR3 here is CASSPSTYEQFF. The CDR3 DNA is TGTGCCAGCAGCCCCAGCACATATGAGCAGTTCTTC.

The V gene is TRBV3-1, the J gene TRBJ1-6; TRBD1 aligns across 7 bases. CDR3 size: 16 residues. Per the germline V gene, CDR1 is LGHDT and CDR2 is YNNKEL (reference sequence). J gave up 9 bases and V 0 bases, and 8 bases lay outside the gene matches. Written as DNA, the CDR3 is TGTGCCAGCAGCCAAGATAAGCTGACAGGGATTTCACCCCTCCACTTT. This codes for CASSQDKLTGISPLHF. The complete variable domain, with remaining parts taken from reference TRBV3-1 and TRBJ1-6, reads DTAVSQTPKYLVTQMGNDKSIKCEQNLGHDTMYWYKQDSKKFLKIMFSYNNKELIINETVPNRFSPKSPDKAHLNLHINSLELGDSAVYFCASSQDKLTGISPLHFGNGTRLTVT.

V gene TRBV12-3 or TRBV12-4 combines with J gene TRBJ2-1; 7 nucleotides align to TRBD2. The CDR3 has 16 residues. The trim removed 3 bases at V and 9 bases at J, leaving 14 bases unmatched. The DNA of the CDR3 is TGTGCCAGCAGTTTCTTTGCGGGGGACCACATGGGTGAGCAGTTCTTC. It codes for CASSFFAGDHMGEQFF.

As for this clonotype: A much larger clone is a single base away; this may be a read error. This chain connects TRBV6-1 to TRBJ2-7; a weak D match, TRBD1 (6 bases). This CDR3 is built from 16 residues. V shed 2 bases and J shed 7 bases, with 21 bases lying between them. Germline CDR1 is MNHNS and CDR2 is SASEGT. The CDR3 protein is CASSERRQERGNEQYF. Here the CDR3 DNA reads TGTGCCAGCAGTGAACGCCGACAGGAAAGGGGGAATGAGCAGTACTTC.

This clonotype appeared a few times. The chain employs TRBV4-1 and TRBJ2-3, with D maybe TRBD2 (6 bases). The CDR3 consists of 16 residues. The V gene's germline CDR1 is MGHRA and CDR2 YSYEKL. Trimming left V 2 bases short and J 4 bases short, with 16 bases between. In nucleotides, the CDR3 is TGCGCCAGCAGCCAAACCCCCCTCTGGGGGGCAGATACGCAGTATTTT. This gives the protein CASSQTPLWGADTQYF.

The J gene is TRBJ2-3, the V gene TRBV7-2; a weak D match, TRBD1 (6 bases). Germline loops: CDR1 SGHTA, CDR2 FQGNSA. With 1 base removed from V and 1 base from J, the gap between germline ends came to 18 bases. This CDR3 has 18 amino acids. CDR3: CASSLVGAGVRGTDTQYF. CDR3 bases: TGTGCCAGCAGCTTAGTGGGGGCAGGGGTACGCGGCACAGATACGCAGTATTTT.

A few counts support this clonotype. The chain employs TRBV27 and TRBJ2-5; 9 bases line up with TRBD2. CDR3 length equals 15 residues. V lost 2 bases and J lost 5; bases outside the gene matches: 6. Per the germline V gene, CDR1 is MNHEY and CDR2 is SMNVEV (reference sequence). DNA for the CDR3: TGTGCCAGCAGTTTACGGCGGGGGGGCCTTGAGACCCAGTACTTC. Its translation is CASSLRRGGLETQYF.

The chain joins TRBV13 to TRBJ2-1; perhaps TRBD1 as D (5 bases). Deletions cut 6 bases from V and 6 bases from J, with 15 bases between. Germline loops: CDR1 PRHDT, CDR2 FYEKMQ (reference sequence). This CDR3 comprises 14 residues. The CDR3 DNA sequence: TGTGCCAGCAGATTCCAGGGTTCTAGCAATGAGCAGTTCTTC. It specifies CASRFQGSSNEQFF.

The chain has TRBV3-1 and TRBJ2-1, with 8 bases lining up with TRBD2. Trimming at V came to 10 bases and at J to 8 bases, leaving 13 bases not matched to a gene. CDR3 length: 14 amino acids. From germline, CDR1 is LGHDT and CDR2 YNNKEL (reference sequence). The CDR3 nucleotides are TGTGCCAACAGTCCCGCAGGACTAGCCTATGAGCAGTTCTTC. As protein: CANSPAGLAYEQFF.

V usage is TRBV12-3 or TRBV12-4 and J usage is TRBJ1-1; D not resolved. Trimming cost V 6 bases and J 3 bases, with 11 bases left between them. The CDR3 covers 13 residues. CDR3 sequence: CASSRALDTEAFF. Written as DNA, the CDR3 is TGTGCCAGCAGCCGGGCCTTAGACACTGAAGCTTTCTTT.

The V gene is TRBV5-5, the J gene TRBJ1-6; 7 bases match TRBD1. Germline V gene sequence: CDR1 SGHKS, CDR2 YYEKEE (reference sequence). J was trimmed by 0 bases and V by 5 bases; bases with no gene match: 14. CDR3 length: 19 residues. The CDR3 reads CASSYSGQPSSSYNSPLHF. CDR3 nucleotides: TGTGCCAGCAGTTACTCGGGACAGCCGTCGAGCTCCTATAATTCACCCCTCCACTTT.

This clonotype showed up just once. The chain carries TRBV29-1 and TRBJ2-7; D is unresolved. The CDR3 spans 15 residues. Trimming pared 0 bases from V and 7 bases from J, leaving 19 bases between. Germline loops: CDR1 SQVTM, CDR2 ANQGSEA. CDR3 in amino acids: CSVEDPSGAVDEQYF. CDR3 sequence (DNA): TGCAGCGTTGAAGATCCCTCAGGTGCGGTCGATGAGCAGTACTTC.

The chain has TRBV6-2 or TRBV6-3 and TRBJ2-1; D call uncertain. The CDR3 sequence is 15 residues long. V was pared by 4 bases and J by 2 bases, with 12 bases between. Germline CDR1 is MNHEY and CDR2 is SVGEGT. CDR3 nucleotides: TGTGCCAGCAGTTCCATGGGGATCACCTACAATGAGCAGTTCTTC. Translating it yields CASSSMGITYNEQFF.

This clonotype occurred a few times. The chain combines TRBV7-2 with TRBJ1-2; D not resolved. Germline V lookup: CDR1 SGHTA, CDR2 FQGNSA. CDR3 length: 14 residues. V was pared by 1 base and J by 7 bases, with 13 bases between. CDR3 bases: TGTGCCAGCAGCTTAGGTATCCCAGGAGGTGGCTACACCTTC. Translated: CASSLGIPGGGYTF.